The clone carrying this TCR beta chain was observed a few times. The sample comes from a study of tumor-infiltrating lymphocytes in oesophageal squamous cell carcinoma. TCRdb processed the PCR reads anew with MiXCR; each CDR3 protein has one entry. This table has thousands of distinct CDR3 sequences, about 15% appearing once. The length of the CDR3 is 16 residues. The V and J ends lost 4 bases and 3 bases respectively, with 19 bases between them. CDR1 and CDR2 from the germline V gene are SGHRS and YFSETQ. This rearrangement joins TRBV5-1 to TRBJ1-1; TRBD1 is a possible D gene (5 bases). The sequence was collected from a male donor with esophageal squamous cell carcinoma. The sample consisted of blood. CDR3 region: CASSPARGTTHTEAFF. The CDR3 DNA reads TGCGCCAGCAGCCCGGCCCGTGGGACGACCCACACTGAAGCTTTCTTT. The whole variable domain, filled in from reference TRBV5-1 and TRBJ1-1, reads KAGVTQTPRYLIKTRGQQVTLSCSPISGHRSVSWYQQTPGQGLQFLFEYFSETQRNKGNFPGRFSGRQFSNSRSEMNVSTLELGDSALYLCASSPARGTTHTEAFFGQGTRLTVV.